This T cell receptor (beta chain) derives from a study of immune evolution from preneoplasia to lung adenocarcinoma (dated by TCRdb to the early 2020s). Concerning the study at large: HLA loss of heterozygosity was found in approximately 7% of AIS, over 13% of MIA and roughly 31% of ADC lesions, and in no AAH lesions. The study profiled immune contexture across lung adenocarcinoma precursors and invasive adenocarcinoma using immune gene expression, TCR sequencing and multiplex immunofluorescence. Resected precursor lesions (AAH, AIS, MIA) and invasive adenocarcinomas were compared against paired morphologically normal lung tissue. The sample size was set by how many specimens were available, not by a prior power calculation. The immune data were combined with whole exome sequencing and methylation data from the same cohort of nodules. The overall cohort comprised just under 55 patients with pulmonary nodules who underwent surgical resection. A total of some 51 patients contributed TCR sequencing data. The study reported that 85 to 130 samples were used for TCR sequencing. POLYSOLVER was used to infer Class I HLA alleles from exome data, and LOHHLA was used to detect allele-specific HLA loss.

The immunoSEQ hsTCRbeta Kit was used to sequence TCR beta CDR3 regions from DNA. The study's processing was this. TCR sequencing data were analysed with the ImmunoSEQ Analyzer. T cell clonality was defined as 1 minus Pielou's evenness, calculated on productive rearrangements. T cell diversity was measured with the inverse Simpson index on productive templates. T cell density was expressed as TCR beta template counts normalized to usable DNA, with usable DNA estimated by amplifying and sequencing housekeeping genes. Two-sided Kruskal-Wallis tests were used to compare TCR metrics between histologic stages. TCRdb re-hosts the immuneACCESS table, in-frame sequences only. Its copies lack some clones; in the studies checked, an unresolved V gene accounts for under half of them, and the cause for the rest is not known. V and J calls and clone size are copied from that table; D and trimming were computed from the DNA. A total of 6,000 to 8,000 clones appear in this sample, roughly three quarters of them only once. The ten largest clones capture 2.7% of the sample.

The full study reports these points: Findings were based on association rather than direct causation; larger cohorts with long-term follow-up and longitudinal biopsies were deemed needed. Normal lung had the highest top T cell clone frequencies, which appeared to decline progressively from AAH through AIS, MIA and invasive adenocarcinoma. Clonality was highest in normal lung, while later-stage lesions appeared to show lower clonality but higher T cell density and diversity. T cell clonality was highest in KRAS-mutant nodules compared with EGFR-mutant or double wild-type lesions. Because every patient came from Japan and China, how well the results apply to Western populations was uncertain.

Reading from cysteine to phenylalanine, the CDR3 counts 15 amino acids. Only CDR3 DNA remains: 45 bases, in frame from the first base. Per the germline V gene (reference sequence), LNHDA is the CDR1 and SQIVND is the CDR2. Cut back by 3 bases and 0 bases, the V and J ends lie 6 bases apart. For this clone: The antigen it binds to is not known. Per-nucleotide qualities are absent, and no much larger clonotype sits a single base away.

Patients underwent resection in Japan or China between the mid-2010s and the late 2010s. Histologic diagnosis of each case was confirmed independently by two lung cancer pathologists on H&E slides. For nucleic acid extraction, premalignant or tumor cells were enriched by macro-dissection following pathologic assessment. DNA was isolated from FFPE tissue using the AllPrep DNA/RNA FFPE Kit. The sample taken for sequencing was FFPE invasive lung adenocarcinoma tissue. The sample's cell subset or site label, decoded: frankly invasive lung adenocarcinoma (ADC). The sequence was collected from a person between 35 and 49 years old with lung adenocarcinoma. Recombination joined TRBV19 with TRBJ2-6, with TRBD1 perhaps the D gene, on 6 matching bases. The nucleotides read TGTGCCAGTAGTATCAGGGGCTCTGGGGCCAACGTCCTGACTTTC. This codes for CASSIRGSGANVLTF.